The next 6 T cell receptor beta chains were all read from a single sample in a study of a mutant IDH1 vaccine in newly diagnosed glioma. Noted time point: week 47, end of study. Doses consisted of 300 ug of mutant IDH1 20-mer peptide each, paired with topical imiquimod. Clones were sequenced by immunoSEQ multiplex PCR, and TCRdb holds only the in-frame ones, with some missing. Of about 94,000 clones in the sample, under 90% are singletons; the top ten hold 0.6% to 0.95%. The antigens for these receptors are not known. This sample comprised PBMCs, obtained from a glioma patient whose treatment included an IDH1 peptide vaccine. The receptors stem from a woman aged 45 to 65 with glioma.

The CDR3 DNA reads TGTGCCAGCAGTCCCGGGGGACAGGTTGAAGCTTTCTTT. It yields the protein CASSPGGQVEAFF. This chain connects TRBV28 to TRBJ1-1; TRBD1 agrees at 8 bases. Germline loops: CDR1 MDHEN, CDR2 SYDVKM. The CDR3 totals 13 residues. V shed 5 bases, J shed 7 bases, and the junction held 6 bases outside the gene matches.

The chain links TRBV19 to TRBJ1-5; TRBD1 might be the D (5 bases). The CDR3 runs 13 residues. CDR1 is LNHDA and CDR2 is SQIVND in the germline V gene (reference sequence). V shed 6 bases and J shed 7 bases, with 13 bases lying between them. The CDR3 region has the DNA TGTGCCAGTAGGAGGGGAACCAGGCAGCCCCAGCATTTT. It encodes CASRRGTRQPQHF. Variable domain in full (rest from reference TRBV19 and TRBJ1-5): DGGITQSPKYLFRKEGQNVTLSCEQNLNHDAMYWYRQDPGQGLRLIYYSQIVNDFQKGDIAEGYSVSREKKESFPLTVTSAQKNPTAFYLCASRRGTRQPQHFGDGTRLSIL.

The chain employs TRBV6-6 and TRBJ1-2; D not resolved. The V gene lost 8 bases and the J gene lost 3 bases, with 10 bases spanning the gap. This CDR3 comprises 12 residues. Germline CDR1 and CDR2: MNHNY and SVGAGI (reference sequence). The CDR3 DNA follows: TGTGCCAGCGGAACAGACTACTATGGCTACACCTTC. Amino acids: CASGTDYYGYTF.

The rearrangement links TRBV27 to TRBJ2-2, with no clear D. The CDR3 sequence is 15 residues long. Germline-derived CDR1 and CDR2 are MNHEY and SMNVEV (reference sequence). The V end was cut by 2 bases, the J end by 1 base, with 8 bases between. CDR3 coding DNA: TGTGCCAGCAGTTTAGCCCGCGTGAACACCGGGGAGCTGTTTTTT. It is translated as CASSLARVNTGELFF.

V usage is TRBV5-1 and J usage is TRBJ2-5; maybe TRBD2 (6 bases). V lost 4 bases and J lost 2, with 18 bases in between. CDR3 length: 16 residues. Germline V gene sequence: CDR1 SGHRS, CDR2 YFSETQ. The CDR3 DNA reads TGCGCCAGCAGCATGGGGGAGGTCAGGTATCAAGAGACCCAGTACTTC. Amino acid sequence: CASSMGEVRYQETQYF.

The chain has TRBV6-1 and TRBJ2-7; D call uncertain. The CDR3 is 11 residues long. The germline V gene has CDR1 MNHNS and CDR2 SASEGT. The V and J ends lost 4 bases and 3 bases respectively, with 4 bases between them. As DNA, the CDR3 is TGTGCCAGCAGTGGGGGCTACGAGCAGTACTTC. Translating it yields CASSGGYEQYF.